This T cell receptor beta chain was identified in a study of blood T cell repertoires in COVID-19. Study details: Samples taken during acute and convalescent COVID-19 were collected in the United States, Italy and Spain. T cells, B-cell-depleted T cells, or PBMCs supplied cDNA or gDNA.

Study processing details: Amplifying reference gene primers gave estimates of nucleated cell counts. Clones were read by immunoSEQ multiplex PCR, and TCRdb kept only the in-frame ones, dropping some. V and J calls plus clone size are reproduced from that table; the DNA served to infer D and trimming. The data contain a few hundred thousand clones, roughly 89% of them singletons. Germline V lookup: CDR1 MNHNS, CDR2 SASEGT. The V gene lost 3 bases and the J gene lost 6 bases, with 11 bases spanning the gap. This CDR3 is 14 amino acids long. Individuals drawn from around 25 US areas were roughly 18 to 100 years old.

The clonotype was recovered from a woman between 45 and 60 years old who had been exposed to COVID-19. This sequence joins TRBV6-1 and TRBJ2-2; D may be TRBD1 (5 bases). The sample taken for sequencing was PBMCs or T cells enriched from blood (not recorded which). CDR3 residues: CASSEGRLAGELFF. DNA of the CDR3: TGTGCCAGCAGTGAGGGGCGTTTGGCCGGGGAGCTGTTTTTT.